This T cell receptor (beta chain) was documented in a study of T cells in Graves' hyperthyroidism and ophthalmopathy. Regions amplified from RNA transcripts were the TCR beta CDR3 regions. With the HTBI primer set, the TCR CDR3 went through a first round of RT-PCR. MiXCR, run by TCRdb on the multiplex PCR reads, gives a single entry per CDR3 protein. The table lists hundreds of thousands of distinct CDR3 sequences, about 15% of them singletons. This CDR3 comprises 16 residues. Germline V lookup: CDR1 SGHDN, CDR2 FVKESK. Trimming removed 0 bases from V and 7 bases from J, with 18 bases in between. Diagnoses were made from clinical symptoms, serum measures (thyroxine and TRAb), thyroid ultrasound and orbital computed tomography.

The sequence was collected from a woman in her thirties with Graves' hyperthyroidism that later progressed to Graves' ophthalmopathy. Sequenced material: blood. This chain links TRBV14 with TRBJ1-2; D is uncertain. CDR3 in amino acids: CASSQEEGTARAGYTF. The CDR3 DNA sequence: TGTGCCAGCAGCCAAGAAGAGGGAACAGCGCGGGCTGGCTACACCTTC.